The 21 T cell receptor beta chains below come from one sample, sequenced in a study of T-cell reconstitution after alpha-beta-depleted transplantation in children. Library preparation (for TCRbeta) was performed with unique molecular identifiers. TCRdb re-called the PCR reads through MiXCR, storing one row per CDR3 protein. The data hold 200,000 to 250,000 distinct CDR3 sequences, with about 9.2% observed a single time. The specimen comprised PBMCs from the stem cell graft donor, sampled from the stem cell graft. Receptor source: a human donor who donated a stem cell graft to a child with acute lymphoblastic leukemia.

This clonotype appeared many times. Written as DNA, the CDR3 is TGCAGTGCTAGGGGGACAGGGGAGACCCAGTACTTC. The encoded protein is CSARGTGETQYF. This rearrangement joins TRBV20-1 to TRBJ2-5, with TRBD1 identical over 9 bases. The CDR3 totals 12 residues. The V gene's germline CDR1 is DFQATT and CDR2 SNEGSKA (reference sequence). V gave up 3 bases and J gave up 5 bases; unmatched junction bases: 1.

This clonotype was counted at least ten times. The rearrangement links TRBV6-2 or TRBV6-3 to TRBJ2-1, with D possibly being TRBD1 (5 bases). V was shortened by 3 bases and J by 8 bases, with 17 bases between the two germline ends. The CDR3 covers 15 residues. Per germline, CDR1 MNHEY and CDR2 SVGEGT. DNA of the CDR3: TGTGCCAGCAGTTATGGTCTAGTCGTAGGGGATGAGCAGTTCTTC. Translating gives CASSYGLVVGDEQFF.

This clonotype came up a few times. The chain links TRBV7-2 to TRBJ1-1; TRBD1 matches 7 bases. This CDR3 contains 15 residues. CDR1 is SGHTA, CDR2 FQGNSA, per germline. After removal of 6 bases from V and 3 bases from J, the junction contained 10 bases not matched to a gene. Here the CDR3 reads CASRGQEGLDTEAFF. Written as DNA, the CDR3 is TGTGCCAGCAGAGGACAGGAAGGCCTCGACACTGAAGCTTTCTTT.

This clonotype was seen only a few times. The chain combines TRBV20-1 with TRBJ1-2; 9 nucleotides align to TRBD1. The CDR3 is 14 residues long. CDR1 and CDR2 from the germline V gene are DFQATT and SNEGSKA (reference sequence). J gave up 4 bases and V 3 bases, and 6 bases lay outside the gene matches. The CDR3, as DNA: TGCAGTGCTAGGGACTTGGGACAGGGCTATGGCTACACCTTC. This translates into CSARDLGQGYGYTF.

This clonotype was observed at least ten times. This rearrangement joins TRBV3-1 to TRBJ1-1, with D possibly matching TRBD1 (6 bases). Per the germline V gene, CDR1 is LGHDT and CDR2 is YNNKEL (reference sequence). V dropped 1 base and J dropped 4 bases, with 10 bases sitting between them. This CDR3 spans 14 amino acids. DNA of the CDR3: TGTGCCAGCAGCCAAGCTACAGGGATCACTGAAGCTTTCTTT. This translates into CASSQATGITEAFF.

This clonotype turned up a few times. A much larger clone differs from this one at a single base, so this may be a read error. The chain is built from TRBV20-1 and TRBJ2-2; 12 bases map to TRBD1. The CDR3 covers 14 residues. V shed 4 bases and J 6 bases; nucleotides not matched to a gene: 3. Germline V gene sequence: CDR1 DFQATT, CDR2 SNEGSKA (reference sequence). The CDR3 coding sequence is TGCAGTGCTACCGGGACAGGGGGCGCCGGGGAGCTGTTTTTT. This encodes CSATGTGGAGELFF.

The chain combines TRBV27 with TRBJ2-7; 8 nucleotides match TRBD1. The CDR3 totals 14 residues. J gave up 3 bases and V 2 bases, and 3 bases lay outside the gene matches. Germline CDR1 MNHEY, CDR2 SMNVEV (reference sequence). CDR3 nucleotides: TGTGCCAGCAGTTTACAGGGGGCCTACTACGAGCAGTACTTC. Protein: CASSLQGAYYEQYF.

The chain employs TRBV12-3 or TRBV12-4 and TRBJ1-1; maybe TRBD1 (5 bases). V dropped 2 bases and J dropped 4 bases, with 11 bases sitting between them. CDR3 length: 14 amino acids. CDR3 region: CASSLYPTGTEAFF. The DNA for the CDR3 is TGTGCCAGCAGTTTATACCCTACAGGCACTGAAGCTTTCTTT.

This clonotype was counted a few times. CDR3 DNA sequence: TGTGCCAGCAGTTACCTCCGGTGGAACACTGAAGCTTTCTTT. This translates into CASSYLRWNTEAFF. The V and J genes are TRBV6-5 and TRBJ1-1; no clear D. The CDR3 totals 14 residues. Deletions cut 2 bases from V and 1 base from J, with 8 bases between. Germline-derived CDR1 and CDR2 are MNHEY and SVGAGI.

This clonotype showed up just a few times. This chain connects TRBV10-3 to TRBJ2-1; the D is unclear. Trimming left V 0 bases short and J 4 bases short, with 7 bases between. Germline values: CDR1 ENHRY, CDR2 SYGVKD. CDR3 size: 14 residues. Here the CDR3 DNA reads TGTGCCATCAGTGAGTCGATAACATACAATGAGCAGTTCTTC. Amino acids: CAISESITYNEQFF.

This clonotype has a handful of counts. The V gene is TRBV27, the J gene TRBJ2-3; D ambiguous. This CDR3 is built from 15 residues. Trimming removed 6 bases from V and 0 bases from J, with 13 bases in between. CDR1 and CDR2 (germline): MNHEY, SMNVEV (reference sequence). The CDR3 is CASSPLGPSTDTQYF. The CDR3, as DNA: TGTGCCAGCAGCCCTCTTGGACCTAGCACAGATACGCAGTATTTT.

The chain uses TRBV7-2 and TRBJ1-5, with 9 positions matching TRBD1. CDR3 length: 15 amino acids. The germline V gene encodes CDR1 SGHTA and CDR2 FQGNSA. The V segment lost 5 bases and the J segment 6 bases; nucleotides outside the gene matches: 8. CDR3 bases: TGTGCCAGCAGCGCCGGGACAGGGAAAAGTCAGCCCCAGCATTTT. This translates into CASSAGTGKSQPQHF. Using reference TRBV7-2 and TRBJ1-5 for the parts outside the CDR3, the full variable domain is GAGVSQSPSNKVTEKGKDVELRCDPISGHTALYWYRQSLGQGLEFLIYFQGNSAPDKSGLPSDRFSAERTGGSVSTLTIQRTQQEDSAVYLCASSAGTGKSQPQHFGDGTRLSIL.

This clonotype was recorded many times. The V gene is TRBV5-1, the J gene TRBJ2-2; TRBD2 agrees at 8 bases. Germline CDR1 SGHRS, CDR2 YFSETQ. V lost 5 bases and J lost 4; bases outside the gene matches: 7. The CDR3 runs to 15 residues. DNA for the CDR3: TGCGCCAGCAGAACGCCGGGACTAGGCACCGGGGAGCTGTTTTTT. Encoded protein: CASRTPGLGTGELFF.

The gene calls are TRBV7-2 and TRBJ1-4; the D gene is possibly TRBD1 (6 bases). CDR1 SGHTA and CDR2 FQGNSA come from the germline V gene. This CDR3 contains 16 residues. The V end lost 3 bases, the J end lost 0 bases, and 11 bases lay between the germline ends. CDR3 sequence (DNA): TGTGCCAGCAGCTTGCAGACAGGAGCAACTAATGAAAAACTGTTTTTT. Its translation is CASSLQTGATNEKLFF. Full variable domain (outside the CDR3, taken from reference TRBV7-2 and TRBJ1-4): GAGVSQSPSNKVTEKGKDVELRCDPISGHTALYWYRQSLGQGLEFLIYFQGNSAPDKSGLPSDRFSAERTGGSVSTLTIQRTQQEDSAVYLCASSLQTGATNEKLFFGSGTQLSVL.

The chain joins TRBV10-3 to TRBJ1-1; a weak D match, TRBD1 (5 bases). The CDR3 extends over 14 amino acids. CDR1 is ENHRY, CDR2 SYGVKD, per germline. Trimming removed 8 bases at V and 1 base at J, with 14 bases between. CDR3 DNA: TGTGCCATCTTGCCGGGACCGAAGAACACTGAAGCTTTCTTT. Residues: CAILPGPKNTEAFF.

This clonotype was recorded many times. The J gene is TRBJ2-7, the V gene TRBV12-3 or TRBV12-4; TRBD2 matches at 14 bases. With 5 bases clipped from V and 5 bases from J, the junction kept 5 bases outside the gene matches. The CDR3 has 15 residues. The CDR3: CASSPGTSGGHEQYF. CDR3 sequence (DNA): TGTGCCAGCAGTCCAGGGACTAGCGGGGGACACGAGCAGTACTTC.

This clonotype was seen a handful of times. V and J are TRBV6-1 and TRBJ1-5; TRBD1 aligns across 8 bases. The CDR3 extends over 14 amino acids. After removal of 6 bases from V and 7 bases from J, the junction contained 8 bases not matched to a gene. Per germline, CDR1 MNHNS and CDR2 SASEGT. The CDR3 sequence: CASSPGQGGQPQHF. CDR3 nucleotides: TGTGCCAGCAGCCCCGGACAGGGCGGGCAGCCCCAGCATTTT.

The chain has TRBV27 and TRBJ1-5; D remains ambiguous. Germline V CDR1 and CDR2: MNHEY, SMNVEV (reference sequence). V dropped 2 bases and J dropped 6 bases, with 5 bases sitting between them. The CDR3 has 12 residues. The chain's CDR3 is CASSLPGQPQHF. For the CDR3, the DNA is TGTGCCAGCAGTTTACCAGGTCAGCCCCAGCATTTT.

The rearrangement joins TRBV4-1 to TRBJ2-1; D may match TRBD1 or TRBD2 (5 bases each). Per germline, CDR1 MGHRA and CDR2 YSYEKL. The CDR3 is 15 amino acids. The germline V and J ends were trimmed by 4 bases and 7 bases, with 17 bases remaining between them. The CDR3 bases are TGCGCCAGCAGCCGGGACGTGGGGACGAGAAATGAGCAGTTCTTC. Translating it yields CASSRDVGTRNEQFF.

This clonotype was seen at least ten times. This sequence joins TRBV12-3 or TRBV12-4 and TRBJ2-7, with 10 positions matching TRBD1. The CDR3 covers 18 residues. With V trimmed by 5 bases and J by 4 bases, 17 bases remained unmatched. The CDR3 region is CASSHFESWTGGGYEQYF. In DNA, the CDR3 is TGTGCCAGCAGTCACTTCGAATCATGGACAGGGGGTGGGTACGAGCAGTACTTC.

Concerning this clonotype itself: A much larger clone differs from this one at a single base, so this may be a read error. The CDR3 DNA is TGCGCCAGCAGCTTGTGGGACAGGGGGATCAGAGATACGCAGTATTTT. Translation: CASSLWDRGIRDTQYF. The chain uses TRBV5-1 and TRBJ2-3; 11 bases are shared with TRBD1. Per germline, CDR1 SGHRS and CDR2 YFSETQ. After removal of 1 base from V and 5 bases from J, the junction contained 6 bases not matched to a gene. This CDR3 is 16 amino acids long. Looking up the rest from reference TRBV5-1 and TRBJ2-3 gives the full variable domain: KAGVTQTPRYLIKTRGQQVTLSCSPISGHRSVSWYQQTPGQGLQFLFEYFSETQRNKGNFPGRFSGRQFSNSRSEMNVSTLELGDSALYLCASSLWDRGIRDTQYFGPGTRLTVL.